The T cell receptor (beta chain) under discussion was sequenced for a study of T cells in Graves' hyperthyroidism and ophthalmopathy. Regarding the study as a whole: Median prediction lead before ophthalmopathy onset was around 7 months with the model.

RNA transcripts yielded amplified TCR beta CDR3 regions. HTBI primers were used for first-round RT-PCR of the TCR CDR3. TCRdb re-derived calls from the multiplex PCR reads in MiXCR, one entry per CDR3 protein. This sample has roughly 500,000 distinct CDR3 sequences, with approximately 44% found just once. Details on this clonotype: Its antigen is as yet unknown.

Uncontrolled infection, other autoimmune disease, pregnancy or lactation led to exclusion. For the diagnoses, clinical symptoms, serum thyroxine and TRAb, thyroid ultrasound and orbital computed tomography were used. V lost 1 base and J lost 2, with 13 bases in between. The CDR3 extends over 16 amino acids. Germline-derived CDR1 and CDR2 are SGHNT and YYREEE (reference sequence). This chain uses TRBV5-4 with TRBJ1-3; D not certain. The material sequenced was peripheral blood or thyroid tissue (not recorded which). This clonotype was obtained from an adult woman with Graves' disease, either hyperthyroidism or ophthalmopathy (not recorded which). The CDR3 protein is CASSLSGIGTGNTIYF. The CDR3 nucleotides are TGTGCCAGCAGCTTGAGTGGAATCGGCACTGGAAACACCATATATTTT.